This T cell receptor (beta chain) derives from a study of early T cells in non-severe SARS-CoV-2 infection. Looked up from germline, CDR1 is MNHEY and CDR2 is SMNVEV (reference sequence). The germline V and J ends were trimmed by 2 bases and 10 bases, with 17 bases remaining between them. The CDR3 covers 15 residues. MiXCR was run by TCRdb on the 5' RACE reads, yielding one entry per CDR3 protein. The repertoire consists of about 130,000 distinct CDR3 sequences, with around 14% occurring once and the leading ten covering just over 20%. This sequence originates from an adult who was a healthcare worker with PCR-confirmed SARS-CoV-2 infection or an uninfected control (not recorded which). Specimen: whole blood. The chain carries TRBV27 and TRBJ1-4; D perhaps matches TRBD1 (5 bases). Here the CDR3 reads CASSLEGPYAGKLFF. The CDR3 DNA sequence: TGTGCCAGCAGTTTAGAGGGACCCTACGCAGGAAAACTGTTTTTT. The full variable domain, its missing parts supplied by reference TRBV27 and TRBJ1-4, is EAQVTQNPRYLITVTGKKLTVTCSQNMNHEYMSWYRQDPGLGLRQIYYSMNVEVTDKGDVPEGYKVSRKEKRNFPLILESPSPNQTSLYFCASSLEGPYAGKLFFGSGTQLSVL.